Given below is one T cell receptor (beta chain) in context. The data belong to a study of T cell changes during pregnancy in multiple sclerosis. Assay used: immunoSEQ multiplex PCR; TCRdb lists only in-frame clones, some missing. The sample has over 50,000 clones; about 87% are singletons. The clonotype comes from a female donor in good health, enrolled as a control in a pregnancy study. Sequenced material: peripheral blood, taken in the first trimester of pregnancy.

This CDR3 reads CASSRLGDRSDEQFF. In nucleotides, the CDR3 is TGTGCCAGCAGTCGCTTAGGGGACAGGAGTGATGAGCAGTTCTTC. The chain joins TRBV7-3 to TRBJ2-1; 8 positions agree with TRBD1. CDR3 length equals 15 residues. In germline, CDR1 is SGHTA, CDR2 FQGTGA. V gave up 6 bases and J gave up 8 bases; unmatched junction bases: 12.